The clone carrying this TCR beta chain occurred a few times. Its antigen is not known. Germline CDR1 is LGHDT and CDR2 is YNNKEL (reference sequence). There are 13 residues in the CDR3. V was cut by 0 bases and J by 4 bases, with 4 bases left in between. The sample belongs to a study of spatial heterogeneity in lung cancer. Study observations and caveats: Nonsynonymous mutations, ubiquitous and regional, were tracked respectively by counts of ubiquitous and regional expanded TCRs. Intratumoral expanded alpha and beta TCR counts were found to track tumor mutation counts.

Time point given: sample taken at primary tumor resection. Donors were some 72 untreated early-stage non-small cell lung cancer patients. Tumor, nontumor lung or frozen PBMC supplied whole RNA, sequenced without sorting. The presence of a unique molecular identifier marked each TCR cDNA molecule. Using its own MiXCR run on the 5' RACE reads, TCRdb lists one record per CDR3 protein. The sample has about 4,900 distinct CDR3 sequences, 25% to 40% seen once. The sequenced sample was lung tumor tissue, obtained at surgery. The V and J genes are TRBV3-1 and TRBJ2-1; D not resolved. The clonotype originates from a male donor with early-stage non-small cell lung cancer. DNA of the CDR3: TGTGCCAGCAGCCAAGAGAATTACAATGAGCAGTTCTTC. Translating gives CASSQENYNEQFF.